This T cell receptor (beta chain) originates from a study of cytomegalovirus exposure and HLA in healthy donors (dated by TCRdb to the late 2010s). Background on the whole study: According to an earlier analysis of several hundred of the donors, 200 million or so T cells yielded 90 million to 130 million unique TCR beta sequences and approximately 280 Gb of sequence data. An early release that covered some 630 HLA-typed donors contained around 330 gigabases of sequencing data and approximately 85 million unique TCR sequences. Of the roughly 400 genotyped donors, more than 75% were placed in the genetic ancestry cluster associated with self-reported Caucasian donors. The study was designed to test whether signatures of past pathogen exposure could be identified by cataloging public T cell receptors. Using immunosequencing, the study profiled T cell repertoires from 666 subjects and related those repertoires to cytomegalovirus serostatus. In addition to the first cohort of 650 to 750 subjects, a separate validation cohort of about 120 different subjects was used. To predict cytomegalovirus infection status, the study brought together high-throughput TCR immunosequencing, statistical association of individual TCRs with disease status, and machine learning. A later analysis re-analyzed previously published TCR beta repertoires from 550 to 700 donors and added high-resolution HLA genotyping to study TCR occurrence patterns. Rather than drawing on any new phenotypic data, the later analysis identified candidate immune exposures from TCR beta sequences and the way those sequences occurred across donors. To decide whether each TCR beta V gene segment behaved as functional or pseudogenic, an earlier analysis of over 500 of the donors relied on high-throughput TCR beta sequencing. Donor age, sex, ethnicity and CMV serostatus were compiled together with the repertoire data. A later genetic analysis used genome-wide SNP genotypes for about 65% of the roughly 700 donors, treating that subset as a discovery cohort. All discovery cohort repertoires had been generated using a single sequencing platform. Class I and class II HLA loci were covered by the typing at four-digit resolution. The number of typed donors differed by locus: roughly 629-640 for A, B, C, DRB1 and DQB1; roughly 510 for DQA1; 606 for DPA1; and some 470 for DPB1. About 5 DR-DQ haplotypes were handled as single units for association and clustering, since linkage in the cohort was strong. Among about 360 genotyped donors of the cohort, an average of approximately 230,000 unique TCR beta nucleotide sequences were sequenced per donor, approximately 20% of them non-productive. Paper-wide results and their limitations: In a later analysis, HLA-associated TCR beta chains showed more clonal expansion and lower generation probabilities than non-associated chains that were equally common. Several of the top co-occurrence clusters appeared to be linked to parvovirus B19, influenza, CMV and Epstein-Barr virus, according to a later analysis. A later analysis found that most CMV-associated TCR beta chains appeared HLA-restricted, with HLA associations seemingly driven largely by CMV exposure. A cluster of highly shared sequence variants was judged likely to be a technical artifact of the sequencing pipeline. Most TCR sequences were seen in very few donors, while some public TCRs were found in many individuals. Some IMGT-functional V segments, including TRBV6-2 and TRBV6-3, could not be distinguished by the 87-base-pair reads and were therefore excluded. A further reported finding was that TCR beta sequences accurately predicted the HLA-A and HLA-B alleles for most subjects in the first cohort. According to the authors, the approach could potentially be generalized to other disease states and immunological phenotypes. Three of the identified cytomegalovirus-associated TCR beta chains were confirmed in vitro to be specific for cytomegalovirus antigens. The study listed 164 TCR beta chains as associated with cytomegalovirus. At a false discovery rate of 0.05, a later analysis linked around 17,000 TCR beta sequences to specific HLA alleles. Immune exposure information for the cohort was limited to CMV serostatus. V-gene and J-gene trimming of TCR beta chains was associated with a missense DCLRE1C variant in a later genetic analysis, and the association was replicated in an independent cohort. When HLA alleles, especially DR and DQ, strongly co-occurred, TCR associations were difficult to assign to individual alleles. In a later genetic analysis, fewer N-insertions in productive TCRs were reported among donors in an Asian-associated ancestry cluster than the 666-donor mean. Correlated functional status among segregating V segments might reflect linkage disequilibrium, but an unknown experimental factor could not be ruled out. Presence/absence analyses assumed roughly uniform sequencing depth across donors, an assumption that may not hold. Only TCR beta chains were sequenced in this cohort, and the absence of alpha or paired-chain data limited detectable features. In a later analysis, the rate of TCR association differed among HLA loci, with DRB1 alleles having the most associated TCRs and HLA-C alleles having the fewest. Broadly in line with IMGT annotations, most TCR beta V segments showed up in productive rearrangements about 87% or about 30% of the time in an earlier analysis of several hundred of the donors. Because some donors lacked HLA typing at each locus, the association tests relied only on the typed subset. Because counts were too low, around 17 rarely observed V segments, including chromosome 9 orphons, were left out of the earlier analysis of about 500 of the donors. The classifier was reported to diagnose cytomegalovirus status with high specificity and sensitivity in both the original cohort and the validation cohort.

The CDR3 starts with the cysteine, ends with the phenylalanine, and has 13 residues. Solely the CDR3 DNA is kept, with 39 bases framed from the first base. Per the germline V gene, SNHLY is the CDR1 and FYNNEI is the CDR2. V ends up 5 bases short and J 2 bases short, with an unmatched junction base count of 3. The library was made by the immunoSEQ multiplex PCR assay. A mixture of 60 forward primers for TCR Vbeta segments and 13 reverse primers for TCR Jbeta segments was used in the multiplex PCR. Amplification of the CDR3 region of rearranged TCR beta genes was performed with a multiplex PCR assay on genomic DNA. On the Illumina HiSeq System, the amplified TCR beta libraries were sequenced as 87-base-pair reads. The paper's processing steps were these. Across the 500 to 850 repertoires, a later analysis counted 80 million or so unique TCR beta chains, roughly 11 million of which were shared by at least two donors. A nearest-neighbor algorithm error-corrected the raw reads and collapsed the reads into unique sequences, merging closely related sequences to remove PCR and sequencing errors. Alignment of CDR3 sequences to IMGT reference sequences was used to assign V, D and J gene segments. For a sequence to be retained, at least a six-nucleotide match to both a V gene segment and a J gene segment was required. A rearrangement was called productive if the CDR3 had no stop codons and remained in frame with V and J, and every other rearrangement was called non-productive. CDR3 was defined by IMGT convention, running from the second conserved V-encoded cysteine to the conserved J-encoded phenylalanine. The earlier analysis of 587 of the donors excluded any sequence lacking an unambiguous match to a single V gene segment. In an earlier analysis of 587 of the donors, V segments were called functional above 56.7% productive rearrangements and were called segregating when the between-donor standard deviation exceeded 5%. To diagnose cytomegalovirus status from the catalog of TCR beta chain sequences, a statistical classification framework was built. V and J gene assignment, in a later analysis, came from comparing TCR nucleotide sequences with IMGT/GENE-DB human TR gene sequences. Using the TCRdist pipeline, a later analysis assigned CDR3 sequences along with most-parsimonious VDJ recombination scenarios. In a later analysis, each TCR beta chain was defined by its CDR3 amino acid sequence together with its V-gene family, and reads without a unique V-gene family were excluded. To address suspected cross-contamination and a sequencing artifact, a later analysis removed 592 highly shared, low-generation-probability nucleotide sequences. In a later analysis, a clonal expansion index for each public chain was calculated from normalized within-repertoire ranks of inferred template counts. A later analysis computed generation probabilities with a VDJ recombination model fitted to out-of-frame rearrangements, and checked the results against IGoR. A later analysis scored TCR-TCR, TCR-HLA and TCR-CMV co-occurrence with hypergeometric tests, applying a repertoire-size bias correction to TCR pairs. In a later analysis, false discovery rates were estimated by permuting HLA or CMV assignments 20 times. In a later analysis, co-occurring TCRs were grouped using DBSCAN, with TCRdist sequence similarity added in when clustering inside HLA-allele-positive subsets. Co-occurrence clustering excluded repertoires with fewer than 30,000 or more than 120,000 public chains, plus five with anomalous nucleotide sharing. The table comes from immuneACCESS by way of TCRdb, which keeps in-frame sequences with V and J called. Part of the clones is missing from these tables; in studies checked, under half for an unresolved V gene and the rest for unknown reasons. V and J calls and clone size come straight from that table; D and trimming were deduced from the DNA. The sample contains about 150,000 clones, roughly three quarters of them found a single time. Jointly, the top ten make up 14% of the sample.

The cohort consisted of 650 to 700 healthy bone marrow donors. Cohort members were all nominally healthy when sampled, although unrecorded immune exposures were likely present. The donor tested CMV seronegative, placing the donor among the roughly 400 seronegative members of the cohort. A peripheral blood sample was collected from each donor, and TCR beta sequencing was performed on peripheral blood mononuclear cells. The Qiagen DNeasy Blood Extraction Kit was used to extract genomic DNA from the blood cell samples. Points on this clone: What this receptor recognizes is not known. No base quality values were provided; no much bigger clone lies one nucleotide off.

This TCR derives from a woman aged 40 to 50 in good health and CMV-seronegative. The sequence joins TRBV2 to TRBJ2-7, with TRBD1 identical over 7 junction bases. Sequencing was performed on PBMCs. The DNA sequence reads TGTGCCAGCAGTCTACAGGGGACCTACGAGCAGTACTTC. It specifies CASSLQGTYEQYF.